This paragraph covers one T cell receptor (beta chain) sequence. The data stem from a study of shared clonotypes between healthy human individuals. The assay was carried out at the deep level. Each cell subset's genomic DNA was divided evenly among several immunoSEQ plates. The assay was immunoSEQ multiplex PCR, and TCRdb's table has in-frame clones only and misses some. The sample lists some 1,600,000 clones, around 98% occurring once. The source material was naive CD4+ T cells sorted from blood. As for subset: CD45RA+ positively selected. The sequence derives from a man aged 25 to 45 in good health.

This chain's CDR3 is CASSLARQTRFHEQYF. CDR3 DNA: TGTGCCAGCAGCTTAGCGCGTCAAACCAGGTTCCACGAGCAGTACTTC. This chain links TRBV7-8 with TRBJ2-7; D not resolved. Trimming left V 0 bases short and J 5 bases short, with 17 bases between. The germline gives CDR1 SGHVS, CDR2 FQNEAQ. The CDR3 is 16 residues long.